The 30 T cell receptor beta chains given below trace back to one sample, sequenced in a study of T cell responses to AZD1222 COVID-19 vaccine. The method was immunoSEQ multiplex PCR; TCRdb's version includes in-frame clones alone and lacks a portion of them. The sample has about 130,000 clones, approximately 93% seen once. The sample consisted of peripheral blood, taken on day 0 of AZD1222 vaccination. The receptors originated from an adult in good health.

This clone was seen more than once but under ten times. The chain carries TRBV5-6 and TRBJ2-7, with D uncertain. V was cut by 3 bases and J by 3 bases, with 10 bases left in between. The CDR3 contains 13 residues. CDR1 and CDR2 (germline): SGHDT, YYEEEE. CDR3 loop: CASSYGSFYEQYF. The CDR3 nucleotides are TGTGCCAGCAGCTACGGCAGCTTCTACGAGCAGTACTTC. The full variable domain, completed using reference TRBV5-6 and TRBJ2-7, is DAGVTQSPTHLIKTRGQQVTLRCSPKSGHDTVSWYQQALGQGPQFIFQYYEEEERQRGNFPDRFSGHQFPNYSSELNVNALLLGDSALYLCASSYGSFYEQYFGPGTRLTVT.

This clone was counted a single time. The chain uses TRBV6-2 or TRBV6-3 and TRBJ2-5, with 8 bases identical to TRBD2. In germline, CDR1 is MNHEY, CDR2 SVGEGT. There are 19 residues in the CDR3. V trimming: 4 bases; J trimming: 5 bases; junction bases outside the gene matches: 21. The CDR3 region has the DNA TGTGCCAGCAGTTCCACCTCCCTTCTAGTCGGGAGGGCCCGCGAGACCCAGTACTTC. Protein: CASSSTSLLVGRARETQYF.

V usage is TRBV19 and J usage is TRBJ1-1; D gene unclear. The V end was cut by 7 bases, the J end by 5 bases, with 17 bases between. This CDR3 comprises 14 residues. CDR1 and CDR2 (germline): LNHDA, SQIVND (reference sequence). The CDR3 DNA reads TGTGCCAGTACCTTGGGGTTCTCGGGGACTGAAGCTTTCTTT. Translation: CASTLGFSGTEAFF.

The V call is TRBV5-8, the J call TRBJ2-5; D gene ambiguous. CDR1 SGHTS and CDR2 YDEGEE come from the germline V gene. V lost 1 base, J lost 7 bases, and 8 bases lay in between. The CDR3 consists of 12 residues. This chain's CDR3 is CASSLNGGTQYF. The CDR3 nucleotides are TGTGCCAGCAGCTTGAACGGCGGGACCCAGTACTTC.

This chain uses TRBV5-1 with TRBJ2-3, with 9 bases fitting TRBD1. Germline CDR1 SGHRS, CDR2 YFSETQ. The trim removed 5 bases at V and 2 bases at J, leaving 6 bases unmatched. The CDR3 extends over 15 amino acids. The CDR3, as DNA: TGCGCCAGCAGTCCTTACAGGGGGCTCACAGATACGCAGTATTTT. Its protein product is CASSPYRGLTDTQYF.

J is TRBJ1-1 and V is TRBV5-1; D ambiguous. The CDR3 has 14 amino acids. The germline CDR1 and CDR2 sequences are SGHRS and YFSETQ. The V and J ends lost 7 bases and 1 base respectively, with 14 bases between them. The CDR3 spells CASYAGGQNTEAFF. DNA for the CDR3: TGCGCCAGCTACGCCGGCGGGCAGAACACTGAAGCTTTCTTT.

This chain uses TRBV27 with TRBJ1-4; D not certain. CDR1 MNHEY and CDR2 SMNVEV come from the germline V gene (reference sequence). Trimming cost V 4 bases and J 14 bases, with 20 bases left between them. The CDR3 loop spans 14 amino acids. CDR3 amino acids: CASSSGYTTSYLFF. The CDR3 DNA follows: TGTGCCAGCAGTTCGGGTTACACCACCTCGTATCTGTTTTTT.

This clone was counted once. This sequence joins TRBV15 and TRBJ1-1; D gene ambiguous. The CDR3 has 16 residues. The V and J ends lost 0 bases and 5 bases respectively, with 16 bases between them. Germline CDR1 LNHNV, CDR2 YYDKDF (reference sequence). The CDR3 loop is CATSRERVSIGTEAFF. The CDR3 DNA is TGTGCCACCAGCAGAGAACGTGTCTCTATAGGGACTGAAGCTTTCTTT.

Only one count was recorded for this clone. V gene TRBV6-5 combines with J gene TRBJ1-5, with 7 bases lining up with TRBD1. The V segment lost 6 bases and the J segment 7 bases; nucleotides outside the gene matches: 12. The germline CDR1 and CDR2 sequences are MNHEY and SVGAGI. The CDR3 runs to 15 residues. CDR3 coding DNA: TGTGCCAGCAGGGCCCCGGACAGGATTGGGCAGCCCCAGCATTTT. This gives the protein CASRAPDRIGQPQHF.

This chain uses TRBV5-6 with TRBJ1-2; 8 nucleotides line up with TRBD1. The CDR3 is made up of 14 amino acids. With 1 base clipped from V and 3 bases from J, the junction kept 2 bases outside the gene matches. Germline V gene sequence: CDR1 SGHDT, CDR2 YYEEEE. The CDR3 coding sequence is TGTGCCAGCAGCTTGCAGGGGGCTGACTATGGCTACACCTTC. The encoded protein is CASSLQGADYGYTF. Supplemented by reference TRBV5-6 and TRBJ1-2, the full variable domain reads DAGVTQSPTHLIKTRGQQVTLRCSPKSGHDTVSWYQQALGQGPQFIFQYYEEEERQRGNFPDRFSGHQFPNYSSELNVNALLLGDSALYLCASSLQGADYGYTFGSGTRLTVV.

As concerns this clone: The same CDR3 can be traced to other DNA sequences in this sample. This chain joins TRBV28 and TRBJ1-5; D uncertain. The CDR3 spans 15 residues. From germline, CDR1 is MDHEN and CDR2 SYDVKM. Trimming stripped 1 base from V and 0 bases from J, with 7 bases between. The CDR3 DNA sequence: TGTGCCAGCAGTTTATCCGGAGATAGCAATCAGCCCCAGCATTTT. Its translation: CASSLSGDSNQPQHF.

V gene TRBV30 combines with J gene TRBJ2-7; 11 bases are shared with TRBD1. The ends lost 6 bases at V and 4 bases at J; junction bases unmatched: 8. CDR3 length: 14 amino acids. The V gene's germline CDR1 is GTSNPN and CDR2 SVGIG (reference sequence). Here the CDR3 reads CACGQGAVSYEQYF. The CDR3 bases are TGTGCCTGCGGACAGGGGGCGGTTTCGTACGAGCAGTACTTC. Combining the CDR3 with reference TRBV30 and TRBJ2-7 gives the whole variable domain SQTIHQWPATLVQPVGSPLSLECTVEGTSNPNLYWYRQAAGRGLQLLFYSVGIGQISSEVPQNLSASRPQDRQFILSSKKLLLSDSGFYLCACGQGAVSYEQYFGPGTRLTVT.

V and J are TRBV10-3 and TRBJ2-7; perhaps TRBD2 as D (5 bases). V lost 8 bases and J 5 bases, leaving 16 bases between the germline ends. Germline CDR1 ENHRY, CDR2 SYGVKD. The CDR3 contains 13 residues. CDR3 DNA sequence: TGTGCCATCTTAGCCGGGGTCAGTAACGAGCAGTACTTC. Amino acids: CAILAGVSNEQYF.

The genes are TRBV3-1 (or the pseudogene TRBV3-2) and TRBJ2-3; 10 positions match TRBD1. The germline CDR1 and CDR2 sequences are LGHDT and YNNKEL (reference sequence). This CDR3 region has 15 residues. The ends lost 4 bases at V and 6 bases at J; junction bases unmatched: 7. The CDR3 sequence: CASSPMTGGADTQYF. The CDR3 DNA is TGTGCCAGCAGCCCGATGACAGGGGGCGCGGATACGCAGTATTTT.

The rearrangement joins TRBV15 to TRBJ1-2; TRBD1 might be the D (6 bases). The CDR3 extends over 15 amino acids. Trimming took 0 bases from V and 6 from J, leaving 14 bases between them. Per the germline V gene, CDR1 is LNHNV and CDR2 is YYDKDF (reference sequence). This CDR3 reads CATSRDSRGGDGYTF. CDR3 DNA sequence: TGTGCCACCAGCAGAGATAGCAGGGGCGGGGATGGCTACACCTTC.

The chain joins TRBV2 to TRBJ1-6; D perhaps matches TRBD1 (5 bases). V was cut by 2 bases and J by 9 bases, with 11 bases left in between. Germline V gives CDR1 SNHLY, CDR2 FYNNEI. CDR3 length equals 14 residues. In DNA, the CDR3 is TGTGCCAGCAGTGAAAACGGGGGAGGTTCACCCCTCCACTTT. It specifies CASSENGGGSPLHF.

This clone was observed once. The rearrangement joins TRBV11-2 to TRBJ1-1; 10 bases align to TRBD1. J gave up 5 bases and V 5 bases, and 2 bases lay outside the gene matches. Germline-derived CDR1 and CDR2 are SGHAT and FQNNGV. This CDR3 region has 13 residues. As DNA, the CDR3 is TGTGCCAGCAGCCCGGACAGGGGGACTGAAGCTTTCTTT. Residues: CASSPDRGTEAFF.

The rearrangement uses TRBV6-5 and TRBJ1-4; unclear D gene. Germline values: CDR1 MNHEY, CDR2 SVGAGI. This CDR3 is 12 amino acids long. The V end lost 6 bases, the J end lost 5 bases, and 7 bases lay between the germline ends. The CDR3: CASRALNEKLFF. The DNA of the CDR3 is TGTGCCAGCAGGGCCCTAAATGAAAAACTGTTTTTT.

This sequence joins TRBV19 and TRBJ1-2; the D gene is possibly TRBD1 (6 bases). The CDR3 sequence is 11 residues long. Looked up from germline, CDR1 is LNHDA and CDR2 is SQIVND (reference sequence). The V and J ends lost 8 bases and 4 bases respectively, with 8 bases between them. The CDR3 loop reads CASGGLYGYTF. In DNA, the CDR3 is TGTGCCAGTGGGGGGCTCTATGGCTACACCTTC.

This sequence joins TRBV6-1 and TRBJ1-5, with TRBD1 as a possible D gene (6 bases). Germline V CDR1 and CDR2: MNHNS, SASEGT. The CDR3 length is 14 residues. Between the trimmed V and J ends, which lost 3 bases and 7 bases, there was a span of 13 bases. The CDR3 reads CASSEGRGAQPQHF. CDR3 DNA sequence: TGTGCCAGCAGTGAGGGGAGGGGGGCGCAGCCCCAGCATTTT.

The rearrangement uses TRBV6-2 or TRBV6-3 and TRBJ1-1; D is ambiguous. The CDR3 totals 15 residues. The V end was cut by 3 bases, the J end by 2 bases, with 13 bases between. Per the germline V gene, CDR1 is MNHEY and CDR2 is SVGEGT. The DNA for the CDR3 is TGTGCCAGCAGTTATCCGGGTTGGGGTAACACTGAAGCTTTCTTT. Translating gives CASSYPGWGNTEAFF.

A single count supports this clone. The V call is TRBV7-2, the J call TRBJ2-1; D is unclear. Germline values: CDR1 SGHTA, CDR2 FQGNSA. This CDR3 is 13 amino acids long. V was cut by 5 bases and J by 6 bases, with 11 bases left in between. CDR3: CASSRVGLNEQFF. In DNA form, the CDR3 reads TGTGCCAGCAGCAGAGTGGGTCTCAATGAGCAGTTCTTC.

The chain recombines TRBV6-5 with TRBJ1-5; D is unclear. The CDR3 contains 14 residues. Between the trimmed V and J ends, which lost 6 bases and 1 base, there was a span of 10 bases. The V gene's germline CDR1 is MNHEY and CDR2 SVGAGI. The CDR3 nucleotides are TGTGCCAGCAGCAGGACGGTAAGCAATCAGCCCCAGCATTTT. Translated, it gives CASSRTVSNQPQHF.

The CDR3 nucleotides read TGCGCCAGCAGCCCCAGGGGAGGGGGATCAGGCTACACCTTC. Translating gives CASSPRGGGSGYTF. The chain combines TRBV5-1 with TRBJ1-2; possibly TRBD1 for D (6 bases). In germline, CDR1 is SGHRS, CDR2 YFSETQ. Trimming pared 4 bases from V and 8 bases from J, leaving 18 bases between. CDR3 length: 14 amino acids.

The genes are TRBV3-1 (or the pseudogene TRBV3-2) and TRBJ2-7; tentatively, D is TRBD1 or TRBD2 (5 bases each). This CDR3 comprises 14 residues. Germline CDR1 LGHDT, CDR2 YNNKEL (reference sequence). Trimming stripped 3 bases from V and 2 bases from J, with 11 bases between. The CDR3: CASSHWDGTYEQYF. The CDR3 DNA follows: TGTGCCAGCAGCCATTGGGACGGGACCTACGAGCAGTACTTC.

V usage is TRBV27 and J usage is TRBJ2-3; possibly TRBD2 for D (6 bases). CDR3 length: 14 residues. Germline-derived CDR1 and CDR2 are MNHEY and SMNVEV (reference sequence). Between the trimmed V and J ends, which lost 2 bases and 6 bases, there was a span of 12 bases. The CDR3 region has the DNA TGTGCCAGCAGTTTACGGGGGTGGGGGGATACGCAGTATTTT. This gives the protein CASSLRGWGDTQYF.

V usage is TRBV28 and J usage is TRBJ1-2, with unresolved D. The V gene's germline CDR1 is MDHEN and CDR2 SYDVKM. Trimming stripped 6 bases from V and 5 bases from J, with 10 bases between. The CDR3 contains 12 residues. The CDR3 DNA reads TGTGCCAGCAGCCGGTCCGGGTATGGCTACACCTTC. Encoded protein: CASSRSGYGYTF.

The chain combines TRBV7-9 with TRBJ1-2; tentative D call: TRBD1 (5 bases). The germline V gene has CDR1 SEHNR and CDR2 FQNEAQ (reference sequence). The germline V and J ends were trimmed by 1 base and 4 bases, with 7 bases remaining between them. The CDR3 covers 13 residues. CDR3 amino acids: CASSLVGGYGYTF. The DNA of the CDR3 is TGTGCCAGCAGCTTAGTTGGGGGCTATGGCTACACCTTC. Together with reference TRBV7-9 and TRBJ1-2, the CDR3 gives the full variable domain: DTGVSQNPRHKITKRGQNVTFRCDPISEHNRLYWYRQTLGQGPEFLTYFQNEAQLEKSRLLSDRFSAERPKGSFSTLEIQRTEQGDSAMYLCASSLVGGYGYTFGSGTRLTVV.

In nucleotides, the CDR3 is TGTGCCAGCAGTTTATGGGCCCGAAGCAATAATTCACCCCTCCACTTT. It encodes CASSLWARSNNSPLHF. V is TRBV28 and J is TRBJ1-6; D is uncertain. With 0 bases removed from V and 5 bases from J, the gap between germline ends came to 11 bases. CDR3 length equals 16 residues. Germline lookup yields CDR1 MDHEN and CDR2 SYDVKM.

The chain has TRBV12-5 and TRBJ1-3, with D possibly being TRBD1 (6 bases). The CDR3 spans 14 residues. The V gene lost 2 bases and the J gene lost 2 bases, with 7 bases spanning the gap. Per the germline V gene, CDR1 is LGHNT and CDR2 is FRNRAP. CDR3 in amino acids: CASGLTGPGNTIYF. CDR3 bases: TGTGCTAGTGGTTTGACAGGGCCTGGAAACACCATATATTTT.